This T cell receptor (beta chain) emerged from a study of cytomegalovirus exposure and HLA in healthy donors. Study outcomes and limitations: Reportedly, diagnosis of cytomegalovirus status by the classifier showed high specificity and sensitivity. A later analysis found that most CMV-associated TCR beta chains appeared HLA-restricted.

This CDR3 spans 15 amino acids. Germline assignment: CDR1 MNHNY and CDR2 SVGAGI (reference sequence). The J segment lost 3 bases and the V segment lost 4 bases, leaving 8 bases of the junction unmatched. Amplification used 60 Vbeta primers and 13 Jbeta primers. Profiled with immunoSEQ multiplex PCR; TCRdb holds only in-frame clones, not every one. The data hold approximately 150,000 clones, with over 75% observed a single time. Note on this clone: Its matching antigen is unknown.

This receptor was obtained from a man aged 35 to 55 in good health and CMV-seronegative. Sequences were obtained from PBMCs. J is TRBJ2-7 and V is TRBV6-6; 8 bases are a match to TRBD1. This CDR3 is CASSSPGQENYEQYF. As DNA, the CDR3 is TGTGCCAGCAGTTCACCGGGACAGGAAAACTACGAGCAGTACTTC.